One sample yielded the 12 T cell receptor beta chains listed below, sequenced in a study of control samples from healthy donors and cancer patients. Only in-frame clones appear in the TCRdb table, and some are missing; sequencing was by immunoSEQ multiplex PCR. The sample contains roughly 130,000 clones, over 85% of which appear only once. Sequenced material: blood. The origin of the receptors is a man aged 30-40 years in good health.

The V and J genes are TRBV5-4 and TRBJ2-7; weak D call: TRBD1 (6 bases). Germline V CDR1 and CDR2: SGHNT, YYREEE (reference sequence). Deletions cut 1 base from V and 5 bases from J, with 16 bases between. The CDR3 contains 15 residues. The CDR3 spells CASSLYNRVTDEQYF. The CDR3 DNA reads TGTGCCAGCAGCTTGTACAACAGGGTAACGGACGAGCAGTACTTC.

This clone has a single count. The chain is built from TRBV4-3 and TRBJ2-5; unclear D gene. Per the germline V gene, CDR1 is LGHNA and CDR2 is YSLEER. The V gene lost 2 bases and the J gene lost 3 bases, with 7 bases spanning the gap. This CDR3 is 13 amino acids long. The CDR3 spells CASSQQREETQYF. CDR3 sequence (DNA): TGCGCCAGCAGCCAACAACGCGAAGAGACCCAGTACTTC.

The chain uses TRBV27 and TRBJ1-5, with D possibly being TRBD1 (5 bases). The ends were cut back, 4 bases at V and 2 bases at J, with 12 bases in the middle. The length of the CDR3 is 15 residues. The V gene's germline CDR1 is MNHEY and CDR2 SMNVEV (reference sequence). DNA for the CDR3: TGTGCCAGCAGTTCGACAGTGGGGGGCAATCAGCCCCAGCATTTT. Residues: CASSSTVGGNQPQHF.

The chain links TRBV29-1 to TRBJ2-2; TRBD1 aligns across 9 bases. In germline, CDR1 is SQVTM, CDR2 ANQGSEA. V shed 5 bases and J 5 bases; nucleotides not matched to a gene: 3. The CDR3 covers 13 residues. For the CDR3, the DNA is TGCAGCGTTCCCGGGACAGGGACCGGGGAGCTGTTTTTT. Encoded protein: CSVPGTGTGELFF.

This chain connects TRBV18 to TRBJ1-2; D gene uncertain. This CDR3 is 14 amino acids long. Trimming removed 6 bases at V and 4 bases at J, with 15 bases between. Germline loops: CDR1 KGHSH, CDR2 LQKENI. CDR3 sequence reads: CASSDQGRVYGYTF. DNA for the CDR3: TGTGCCAGCTCGGACCAAGGACGGGTCTATGGCTACACCTTC.

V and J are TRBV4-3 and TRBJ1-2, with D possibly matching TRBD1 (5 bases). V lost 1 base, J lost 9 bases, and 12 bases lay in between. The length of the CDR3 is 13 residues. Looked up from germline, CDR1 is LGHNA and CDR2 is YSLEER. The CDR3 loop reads CASSQVETGRYTF. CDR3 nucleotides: TGCGCCAGCAGCCAAGTGGAGACGGGGCGCTACACCTTC.

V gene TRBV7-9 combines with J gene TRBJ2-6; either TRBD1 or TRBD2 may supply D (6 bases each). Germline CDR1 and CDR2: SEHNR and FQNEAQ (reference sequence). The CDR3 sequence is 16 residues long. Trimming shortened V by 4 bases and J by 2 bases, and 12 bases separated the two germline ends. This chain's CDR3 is CASSSRGGPGANVLTF. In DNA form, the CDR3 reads TGTGCCAGCAGCTCCAGGGGAGGCCCTGGGGCCAACGTCCTGACTTTC.

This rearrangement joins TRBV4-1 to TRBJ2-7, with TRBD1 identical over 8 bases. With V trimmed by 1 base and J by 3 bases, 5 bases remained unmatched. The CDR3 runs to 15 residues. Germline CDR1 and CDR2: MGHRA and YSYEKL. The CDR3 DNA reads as TGCGCCAGCAGCCAAGCGGGCGGACAGGGCTACGAGCAGTACTTC. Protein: CASSQAGGQGYEQYF.

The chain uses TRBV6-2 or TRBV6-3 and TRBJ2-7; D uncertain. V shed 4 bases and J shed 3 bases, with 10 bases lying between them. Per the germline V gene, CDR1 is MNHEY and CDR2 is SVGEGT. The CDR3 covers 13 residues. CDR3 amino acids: CASSSPAVYEQYF. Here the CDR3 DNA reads TGTGCCAGCAGTTCCCCCGCTGTCTACGAGCAGTACTTC.

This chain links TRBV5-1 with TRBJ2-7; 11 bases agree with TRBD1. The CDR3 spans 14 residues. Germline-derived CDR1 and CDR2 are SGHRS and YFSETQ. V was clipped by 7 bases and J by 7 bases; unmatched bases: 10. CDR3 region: CASFGDRGAGEQYF. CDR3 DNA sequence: TGCGCCAGCTTCGGGGACAGGGGGGCGGGGGAGCAGTACTTC.

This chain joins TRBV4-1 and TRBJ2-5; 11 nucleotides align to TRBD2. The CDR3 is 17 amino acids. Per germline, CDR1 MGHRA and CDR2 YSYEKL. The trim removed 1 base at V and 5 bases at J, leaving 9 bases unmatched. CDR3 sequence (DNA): TGCGCCAGCAGCCAAGTCGGCGCTAGCGGGGGGTTGGAGACCCAGTACTTC. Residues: CASSQVGASGGLETQYF.

The DNA of the CDR3 is TGTGCCAGCAGTAGGACTAGCGGGATGCTCGCCGAGCAGTACTTC. Translating it yields CASSRTSGMLAEQYF. The gene calls are TRBV2 and TRBJ2-7, with 12 bases matching TRBD2. Trimming cost V 5 bases and J 6 bases; bases outside gene matches: 8. Per the germline V gene, CDR1 is SNHLY and CDR2 is FYNNEI. The CDR3 contains 15 residues.